This passage covers 12 T cell receptor beta chains from one sample sequenced in a study of PD-1 blockade in classical Hodgkin lymphoma. Every patient had relapsed following autologous stem cell transplantation, and cohorts differed in brentuximab vedotin exposure. Produced via immunoSEQ multiplex PCR; TCRdb's table is partial and in-frame only. The sample contains 20,000 to 25,000 clones, around 81% of which appear only once. The starting material was peripheral blood mononuclear cells (PBMCs), obtained before the second cycle of nivolumab. These receptors were obtained from a human donor with classical Hodgkin lymphoma.

The chain uses TRBV5-1 and TRBJ2-1, with 12 bases that match TRBD2. The CDR3 spans 16 residues. Germline values: CDR1 SGHRS, CDR2 YFSETQ. V shed 2 bases, J shed 7 bases, and the junction held 7 bases outside the gene matches. The DNA for the CDR3 is TGCGCCAGCAGCTTACCCGGACTAGCGGGGAGGAATGAGCAGTTCTTC. Protein product: CASSLPGLAGRNEQFF.

In nucleotides, the CDR3 is TGTGCCAGCAGTGATACCAGACTAGCGGGGAATGAGCAGTTCTTC. It encodes CASSDTRLAGNEQFF. The rearrangement links TRBV2 to TRBJ2-1; TRBD2 matches 11 bases. The ends lost 3 bases at V and 7 bases at J; junction bases unmatched: 5. The length of the CDR3 is 15 residues. Germline V gives CDR1 SNHLY, CDR2 FYNNEI.

The CDR3 nucleotides read TGTGCCAGCAGCTTAGGCGGGACTAGCGGGGGGGCTCAAGAGACCCAGTACTTC. It yields the protein CASSLGGTSGGAQETQYF. The J gene is TRBJ2-5, the V gene TRBV7-2; 16 nucleotides agree with TRBD2. Germline V gene data show CDR1 as SGHTA and CDR2 as FQGNSA. This CDR3 has 18 residues. Unmatched junction bases numbered 4, after V lost 1 base and J lost 2 bases. Combining the CDR3 with reference TRBV7-2 and TRBJ2-5 gives the whole variable domain GAGVSQSPSNKVTEKGKDVELRCDPISGHTALYWYRQSLGQGLEFLIYFQGNSAPDKSGLPSDRFSAERTGGSVSTLTIQRTQQEDSAVYLCASSLGGTSGGAQETQYFGPGTRLLVL.

The rearrangement links TRBV19 to TRBJ1-2; a weak D match, TRBD1 (6 bases). The CDR3 is made up of 13 amino acids. V lost 7 bases and J 5 bases, leaving 14 bases between the germline ends. Germline CDR1 LNHDA, CDR2 SQIVND (reference sequence). The CDR3 sequence is CASMGDRTYGYTF. The CDR3 DNA sequence: TGTGCCAGTATGGGTGACAGGACGTATGGCTACACCTTC.

CDR3 region: CASSIGTGRVDGYTF. The CDR3 DNA is TGTGCCAGCAGCATTGGGACAGGGAGGGTCGATGGCTACACCTTC. The chain is built from TRBV5-5 and TRBJ1-2; TRBD1 aligns across 9 bases. With 4 bases clipped from V and 6 bases from J, the junction kept 10 bases outside the gene matches. CDR3 length: 15 amino acids. Germline CDR1 is SGHKS and CDR2 is YYEKEE (reference sequence).

The rearrangement links TRBV27 to TRBJ2-7; 10 nucleotides agree with TRBD1. CDR3 length: 13 amino acids. Germline V lookup: CDR1 MNHEY, CDR2 SMNVEV (reference sequence). V shed 4 bases and J 9 bases; nucleotides not matched to a gene: 6. The CDR3 region is CASSSGTGVRQYF. The CDR3 nucleotides read TGTGCCAGCAGTTCCGGGACAGGGGTCCGGCAGTACTTC.

This rearrangement joins TRBV29-1 to TRBJ2-1, with 9 bases matching TRBD2. This CDR3 spans 15 amino acids. Germline CDR1 is SQVTM and CDR2 is ANQGSEA. V was pared by 7 bases and J by 3 bases, with 10 bases of the junction left unmatched. DNA for the CDR3: TGCAGCGCCTCGGGAGAAGCGGGGGGCTACAATGAGCAGTTCTTC. It encodes CSASGEAGGYNEQFF.

This sequence joins TRBV7-7 and TRBJ2-5; either TRBD1 or TRBD2 may supply D (6 bases each). Looked up from germline, CDR1 is SSHAT and CDR2 is FNYEAQ (reference sequence). The V end was cut by 5 bases, the J end by 5 bases, with 12 bases between. This CDR3 region has 13 residues. Written as DNA, the CDR3 is TGTGCCAGCAGCCCTGGGGGGCCGGAGACCCAGTACTTC. This sequence encodes CASSPGGPETQYF.

The V and J genes are TRBV19 and TRBJ1-5; 12 nucleotides agree with TRBD1. There are 19 residues in the CDR3. CDR1 and CDR2 (germline): LNHDA, SQIVND (reference sequence). V was pared by 3 bases and J by 3 bases, with 12 bases of the junction left unmatched. The CDR3 here is CASSMPRDRGRINNQPQHF. The CDR3 bases are TGTGCCAGTAGTATGCCCCGGGACAGGGGGCGGATAAACAATCAGCCCCAGCATTTT.

V is TRBV27 and J is TRBJ1-1; 8 bases line up with TRBD1. CDR3 length: 13 residues. The J segment lost 4 bases and the V segment lost 5 bases, leaving 3 bases of the junction unmatched. Germline V gene sequence: CDR1 MNHEY, CDR2 SMNVEV (reference sequence). The CDR3 protein is CASSRGTGTEAFF. The CDR3 DNA sequence: TGTGCCAGCAGTAGGGGGACAGGCACTGAAGCTTTCTTT.

This clone was seen a single time. The V call is TRBV5-1, the J call TRBJ2-5; the match to TRBD2 covers 8 bases. The trim removed 2 bases at V and 2 bases at J, leaving 8 bases unmatched. Germline CDR1 reads SGHRS; CDR2 reads YFSETQ. This CDR3 spans 16 amino acids. The CDR3 reads CASSFGTSLGQETQYF. As DNA, the CDR3 is TGCGCCAGCAGCTTTGGGACTAGTTTGGGGCAAGAGACCCAGTACTTC.

The rearrangement links TRBV18 to TRBJ1-4, with D maybe TRBD1 (6 bases). The germline CDR1 and CDR2 sequences are KGHSH and LQKENI. This CDR3 is built from 14 residues. Trimming removed 1 base at V and 8 bases at J, with 11 bases between. The chain's CDR3 is CASSPRGAGEKLFF. DNA for the CDR3: TGTGCCAGCTCACCACGGGGGGCAGGAGAAAAACTGTTTTTT.